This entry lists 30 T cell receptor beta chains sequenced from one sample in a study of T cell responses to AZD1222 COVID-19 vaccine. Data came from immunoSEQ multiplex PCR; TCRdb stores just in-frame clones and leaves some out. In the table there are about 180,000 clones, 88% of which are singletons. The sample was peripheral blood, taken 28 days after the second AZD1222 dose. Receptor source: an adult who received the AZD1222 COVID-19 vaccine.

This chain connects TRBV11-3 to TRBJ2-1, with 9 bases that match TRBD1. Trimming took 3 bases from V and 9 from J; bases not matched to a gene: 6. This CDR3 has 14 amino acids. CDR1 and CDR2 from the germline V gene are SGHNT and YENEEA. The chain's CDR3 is CASSLIQGAGEQFF. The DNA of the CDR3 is TGTGCCAGCAGCTTGATACAGGGGGCGGGTGAGCAGTTCTTC. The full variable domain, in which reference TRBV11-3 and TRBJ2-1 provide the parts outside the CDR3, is EAGVVQSPRYKIIEKKQPVAFWCNPISGHNTLYWYLQNLGQGPELLIRYENEEAVDDSQLPKDRFSAERLKGVDSTLKIQPAELGDSAVYLCASSLIQGAGEQFFGPGTRLTVL.

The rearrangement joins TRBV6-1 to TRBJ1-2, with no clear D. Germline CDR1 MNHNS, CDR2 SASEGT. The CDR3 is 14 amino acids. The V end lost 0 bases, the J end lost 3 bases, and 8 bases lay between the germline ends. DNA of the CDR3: TGTGCCAGCAGTGAAGCCGGTCAGGACTATGGCTACACCTTC. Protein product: CASSEAGQDYGYTF.

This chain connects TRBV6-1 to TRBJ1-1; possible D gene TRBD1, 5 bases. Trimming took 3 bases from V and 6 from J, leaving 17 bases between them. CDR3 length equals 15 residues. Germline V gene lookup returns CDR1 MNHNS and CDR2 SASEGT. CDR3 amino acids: CASSEGKGLSAEAFF. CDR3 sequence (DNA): TGTGCCAGCAGTGAGGGGAAGGGGCTGAGCGCTGAAGCTTTCTTT.

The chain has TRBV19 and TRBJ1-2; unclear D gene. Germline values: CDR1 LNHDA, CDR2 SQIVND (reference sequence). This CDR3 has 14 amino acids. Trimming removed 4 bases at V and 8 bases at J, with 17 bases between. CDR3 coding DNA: TGTGCCAGTAGTAACCCGGACGGGCCTGGAGGCTACACCTTC. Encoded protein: CASSNPDGPGGYTF. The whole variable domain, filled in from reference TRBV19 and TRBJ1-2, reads DGGITQSPKYLFRKEGQNVTLSCEQNLNHDAMYWYRQDPGQGLRLIYYSQIVNDFQKGDIAEGYSVSREKKESFPLTVTSAQKNPTAFYLCASSNPDGPGGYTFGSGTRLTVV.

The CDR3 region is CASSYKLESDTQYF. DNA for the CDR3: TGTGCCAGCAGTTACAAATTAGAGTCAGATACGCAGTATTTT. The J gene is TRBJ2-3, the V gene TRBV6-5; D uncertain. This CDR3 is 14 amino acids long. Germline loops: CDR1 MNHEY, CDR2 SVGAGI. The germline V and J ends were trimmed by 2 bases and 4 bases, with 10 bases remaining between them.

The CDR3 DNA sequence: TGTGCCTGGACATTGGGGGACTCAAGCACAGATACGCAGTATTTT. Its protein is CAWTLGDSSTDTQYF. The chain employs TRBV30 and TRBJ2-3, with D possibly matching TRBD2 (6 bases). CDR1 is GTSNPN, CDR2 SVGIG, per germline (reference sequence). With 4 bases removed from V and 0 bases from J, the gap between germline ends came to 14 bases. The CDR3 is 15 amino acids.

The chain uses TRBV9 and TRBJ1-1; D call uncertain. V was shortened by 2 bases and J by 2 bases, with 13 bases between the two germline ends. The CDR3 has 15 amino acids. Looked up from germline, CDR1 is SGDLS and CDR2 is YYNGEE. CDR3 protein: CASSVDGRVNTEAFF. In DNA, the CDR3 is TGTGCCAGCAGCGTCGATGGAAGGGTAAACACTGAAGCTTTCTTT.

In DNA form, the CDR3 reads TGCGCCAGCAGCTTGGCCGGGATAGGGGCTCACACTGAAGCTTTCTTT. It translates to CASSLAGIGAHTEAFF. This chain joins TRBV5-1 and TRBJ1-1, with a weak D call TRBD1 (5 bases). The CDR3 length is 16 residues. V was shortened by 0 bases and J by 3 bases, with 15 bases between the two germline ends. Germline lookup yields CDR1 SGHRS and CDR2 YFSETQ.

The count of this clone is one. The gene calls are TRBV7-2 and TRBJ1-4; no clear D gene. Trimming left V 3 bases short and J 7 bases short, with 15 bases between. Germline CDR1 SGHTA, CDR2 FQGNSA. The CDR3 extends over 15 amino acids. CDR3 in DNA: TGTGCCAGCAGCTTTAATCTGGGCGAGGGTGAAAAACTGTTTTTT. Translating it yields CASSFNLGEGEKLFF.

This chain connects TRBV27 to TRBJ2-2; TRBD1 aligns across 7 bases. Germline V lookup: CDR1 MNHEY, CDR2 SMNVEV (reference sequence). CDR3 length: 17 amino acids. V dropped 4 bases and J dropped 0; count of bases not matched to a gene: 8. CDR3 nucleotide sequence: TGTGCCAGCAGTTCCCCCACAGGGGCCGCGAACACCGGGGAGCTGTTTTTT. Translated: CASSSPTGAANTGELFF.

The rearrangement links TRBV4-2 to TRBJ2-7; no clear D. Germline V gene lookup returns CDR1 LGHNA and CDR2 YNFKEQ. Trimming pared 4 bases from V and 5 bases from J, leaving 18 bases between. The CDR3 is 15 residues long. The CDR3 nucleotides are TGTGCCAGCAGCCCTATCTCCCCTGGGTTGAACGAGCAGTACTTC. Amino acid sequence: CASSPISPGLNEQYF.

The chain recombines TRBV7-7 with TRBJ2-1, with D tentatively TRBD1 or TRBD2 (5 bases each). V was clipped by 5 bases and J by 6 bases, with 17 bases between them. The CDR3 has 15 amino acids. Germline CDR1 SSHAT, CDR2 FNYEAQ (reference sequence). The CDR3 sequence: CASSLGRSPFNEQFF. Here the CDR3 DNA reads TGTGCCAGCAGCCTGGGACGGTCTCCTTTCAATGAGCAGTTCTTC.

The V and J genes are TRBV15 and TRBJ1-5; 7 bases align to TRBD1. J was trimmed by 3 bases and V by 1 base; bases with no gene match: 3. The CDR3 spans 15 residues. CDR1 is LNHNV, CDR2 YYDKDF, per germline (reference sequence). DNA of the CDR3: TGTGCCACCAGCAGAGGACAGGGCTACAATCAGCCCCAGCATTTT. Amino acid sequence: CATSRGQGYNQPQHF.

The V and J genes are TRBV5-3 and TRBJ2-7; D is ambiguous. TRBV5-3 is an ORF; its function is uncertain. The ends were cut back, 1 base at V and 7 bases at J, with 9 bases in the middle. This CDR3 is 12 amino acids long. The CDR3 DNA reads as TGTGCCAGAAGCTTGAAATCGTGGGAGCAGTACTTC. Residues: CARSLKSWEQYF.

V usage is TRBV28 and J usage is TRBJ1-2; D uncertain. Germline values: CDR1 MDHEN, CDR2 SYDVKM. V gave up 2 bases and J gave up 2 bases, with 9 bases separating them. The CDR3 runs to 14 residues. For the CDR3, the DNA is TGTGCCAGCAGTTTACCAGGACGGAACTATGGCTACACCTTC. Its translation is CASSLPGRNYGYTF.

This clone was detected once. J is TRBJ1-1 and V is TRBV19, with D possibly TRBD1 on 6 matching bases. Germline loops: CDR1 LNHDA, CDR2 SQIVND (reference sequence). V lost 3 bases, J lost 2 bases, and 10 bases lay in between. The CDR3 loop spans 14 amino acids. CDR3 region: CASSMATGNTEAFF. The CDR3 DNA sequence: TGTGCCAGTAGTATGGCGACAGGAAACACTGAAGCTTTCTTT.

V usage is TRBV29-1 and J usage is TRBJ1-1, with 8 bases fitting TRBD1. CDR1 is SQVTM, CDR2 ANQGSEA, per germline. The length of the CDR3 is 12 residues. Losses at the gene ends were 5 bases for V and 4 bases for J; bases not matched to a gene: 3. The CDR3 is CSVQQGGTEAFF. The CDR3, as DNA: TGCAGCGTTCAACAGGGGGGCACTGAAGCTTTCTTT.

The CDR3: CASSQDNRLAGRSSYEQYF. Here the CDR3 DNA reads TGTGCCAGCAGCCAAGATAATCGGCTAGCGGGTCGTAGCTCCTACGAGCAGTACTTC. The V gene is TRBV3-1 (or the pseudogene TRBV3-2), the J gene TRBJ2-7, with TRBD2 identical over 8 bases. The CDR3 runs 19 residues. V was pared by 0 bases and J by 0 bases, with 13 bases of the junction left unmatched. Germline CDR1 is LGHDT and CDR2 is YNNKEL (reference sequence).

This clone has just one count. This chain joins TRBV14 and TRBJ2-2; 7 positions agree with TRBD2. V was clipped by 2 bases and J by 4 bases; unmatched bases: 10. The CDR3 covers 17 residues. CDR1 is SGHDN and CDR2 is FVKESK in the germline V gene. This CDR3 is CASSQNLAAVGTGELFF. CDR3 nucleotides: TGTGCCAGCAGCCAAAACCTAGCGGCCGTAGGCACCGGGGAGCTGTTTTTT.

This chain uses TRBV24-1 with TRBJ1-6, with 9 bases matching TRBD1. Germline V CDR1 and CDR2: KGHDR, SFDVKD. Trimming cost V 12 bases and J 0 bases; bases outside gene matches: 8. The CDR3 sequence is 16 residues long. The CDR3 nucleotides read TGTGCCCCCGAAACAGGGGGCGGCTCCTATAATTCACCCCTCCACTTT. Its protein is CAPETGGGSYNSPLHF.

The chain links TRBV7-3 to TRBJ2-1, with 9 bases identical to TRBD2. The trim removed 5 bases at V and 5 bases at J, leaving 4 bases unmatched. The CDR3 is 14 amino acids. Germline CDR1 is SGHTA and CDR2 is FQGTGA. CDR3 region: CASSVSGGNNEQFF. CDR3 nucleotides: TGTGCCAGCAGCGTTAGCGGGGGCAACAATGAGCAGTTCTTC.

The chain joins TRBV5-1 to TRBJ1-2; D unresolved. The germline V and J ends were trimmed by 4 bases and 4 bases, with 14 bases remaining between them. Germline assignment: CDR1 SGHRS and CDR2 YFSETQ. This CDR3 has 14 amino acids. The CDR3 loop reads CASSGEEWGYGYTF. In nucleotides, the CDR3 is TGCGCCAGCAGCGGTGAGGAATGGGGCTATGGCTACACCTTC. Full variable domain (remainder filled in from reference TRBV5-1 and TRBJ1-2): KAGVTQTPRYLIKTRGQQVTLSCSPISGHRSVSWYQQTPGQGLQFLFEYFSETQRNKGNFPGRFSGRQFSNSRSEMNVSTLELGDSALYLCASSGEEWGYGYTFGSGTRLTVV.

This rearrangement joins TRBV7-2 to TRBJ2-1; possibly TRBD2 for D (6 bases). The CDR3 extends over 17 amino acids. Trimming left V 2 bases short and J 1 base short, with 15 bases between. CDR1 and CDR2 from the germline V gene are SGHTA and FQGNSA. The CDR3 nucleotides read TGTGCCAGCAGCTTAACCCGGGGGTTAAGGTCCTACAATGAGCAGTTCTTC. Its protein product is CASSLTRGLRSYNEQFF.

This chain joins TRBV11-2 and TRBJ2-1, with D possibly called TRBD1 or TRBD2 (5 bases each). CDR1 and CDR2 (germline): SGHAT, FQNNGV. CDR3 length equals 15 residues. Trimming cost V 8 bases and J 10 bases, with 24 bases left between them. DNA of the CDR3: TGTGCCAGCCCATCCGGGGCAGGGAAATTCGGGGAGCAGTTCTTC. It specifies CASPSGAGKFGEQFF.

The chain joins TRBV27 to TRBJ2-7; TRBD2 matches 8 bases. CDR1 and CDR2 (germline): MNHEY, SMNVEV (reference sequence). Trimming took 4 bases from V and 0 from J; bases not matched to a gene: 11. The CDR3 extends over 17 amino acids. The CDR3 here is CASSSYKTSADSYEQYF. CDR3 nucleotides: TGTGCCAGCAGTTCCTACAAGACTAGCGCAGACTCCTACGAGCAGTACTTC.

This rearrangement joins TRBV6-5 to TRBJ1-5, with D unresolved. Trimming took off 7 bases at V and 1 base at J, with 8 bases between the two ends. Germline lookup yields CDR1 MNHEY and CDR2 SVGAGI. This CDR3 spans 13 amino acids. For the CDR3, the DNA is TGTGCCAGCACAGAGGTAAGCAATCAGCCCCAGCATTTT. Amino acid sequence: CASTEVSNQPQHF.

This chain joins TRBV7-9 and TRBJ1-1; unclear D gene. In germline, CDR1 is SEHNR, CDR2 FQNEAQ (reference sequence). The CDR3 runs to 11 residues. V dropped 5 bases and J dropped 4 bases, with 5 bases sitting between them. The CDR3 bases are TGTGCCAGCAGCCCTCTCACTGAAGCTTTCTTT. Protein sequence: CASSPLTEAFF.

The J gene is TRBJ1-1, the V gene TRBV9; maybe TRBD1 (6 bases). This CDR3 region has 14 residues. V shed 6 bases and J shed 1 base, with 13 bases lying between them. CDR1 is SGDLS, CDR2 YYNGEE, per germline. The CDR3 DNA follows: TGTGCCAGCACCAGGACACAGGGGAACACTGAAGCTTTCTTT. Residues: CASTRTQGNTEAFF.

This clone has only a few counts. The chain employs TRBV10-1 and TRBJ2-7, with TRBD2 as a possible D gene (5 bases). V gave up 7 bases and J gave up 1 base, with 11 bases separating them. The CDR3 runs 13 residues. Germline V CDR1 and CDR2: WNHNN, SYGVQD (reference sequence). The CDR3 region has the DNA TGCGCCAGCATTATGGAGGTTTCCTACGAGCAGTACTTC. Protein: CASIMEVSYEQYF.

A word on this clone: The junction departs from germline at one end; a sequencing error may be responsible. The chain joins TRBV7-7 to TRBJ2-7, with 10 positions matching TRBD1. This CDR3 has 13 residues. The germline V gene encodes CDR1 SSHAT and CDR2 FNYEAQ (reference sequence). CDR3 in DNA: TGTGCTAGCAGCTTAGGGACAGGGGCCGAGCAGTACTTC. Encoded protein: CASSLGTGAEQYF.